One and the same sample provided the 22 T cell receptor beta chains below, sequenced in a study of blood T cell repertoires in COVID-19. TCRdb's table, derived via immunoSEQ multiplex PCR, lists solely in-frame clones and lacks some. The table lists approximately 230,000 clones, 70% to 90% of them singletons. The sequenced sample consisted of peripheral blood. These receptors were obtained from a man between 18 and 35 years old with active or convalescent COVID-19.

This clone was seen once. The chain combines TRBV7-6 with TRBJ2-5; D is perhaps TRBD1 (5 bases). The germline gives CDR1 SGHVS, CDR2 FNYEAQ. This CDR3 has 15 residues. V was cut by 0 bases and J by 7 bases, with 15 bases left in between. The CDR3 is CASSLARRAFGTQYF. CDR3 DNA sequence: TGTGCCAGCAGCTTAGCGCGCAGGGCGTTCGGGACCCAGTACTTC.

In DNA form, the CDR3 reads TGTGCCAGCAGCCACAACATGAACACTGAAGCTTTCTTT. Translated, it gives CASSHNMNTEAFF. V usage is TRBV6-2 or TRBV6-3 and J usage is TRBJ1-1, with D unclear. Trimming cost V 6 bases and J 0 bases, with 8 bases left between them. Germline assignment: CDR1 MNHEY and CDR2 SVGEGT. This CDR3 contains 13 residues.

The chain couples TRBV25-1 to TRBJ1-2; no firm D call. The CDR3 is 16 amino acids. Trimming removed 2 bases at V and 2 bases at J, with 15 bases between. Per the germline V gene, CDR1 is MGHDK and CDR2 is SYGVNS. The CDR3 sequence: CASSEVRKGGNYGYTF. Written as DNA, the CDR3 is TGTGCCAGCAGTGAAGTAAGAAAGGGAGGGAACTATGGCTACACCTTC.

The chain couples TRBV11-2 to TRBJ1-3; 7 nucleotides match TRBD1. V was clipped by 5 bases and J by 7 bases; unmatched bases: 8. There are 14 residues in the CDR3. In germline, CDR1 is SGHAT, CDR2 FQNNGV. Here the CDR3 DNA reads TGTGCCAGCAGCAGACGGGACAGCACTAACACCATATATTTT. It is translated as CASSRRDSTNTIYF.

The chain combines TRBV5-6 with TRBJ2-3; 7 bases match TRBD1. CDR1 and CDR2 (germline): SGHDT, YYEEEE. After removal of 6 bases from V and 0 bases from J, the junction contained 4 bases not matched to a gene. The CDR3 loop spans 14 amino acids. CDR3 in DNA: TGTGCCAGCAAGGTGGGACAGAGCACAGATACGCAGTATTTT. Translation: CASKVGQSTDTQYF.

This clone has a single count. V is TRBV3-1 (or the pseudogene TRBV3-2) and J is TRBJ1-3; 9 nucleotides agree with TRBD1. Unmatched junction bases numbered 5, after V lost 4 bases and J lost 4 bases. Germline CDR1 LGHDT, CDR2 YNNKEL (reference sequence). CDR3 length: 15 amino acids. The CDR3 sequence: CASSRPGTGGNTIYF. Written as DNA, the CDR3 is TGTGCCAGCAGCCGACCCGGGACAGGGGGAAACACCATATATTTT.

The V and J genes are TRBV9 and TRBJ1-2; D call uncertain. The ends were cut back, 6 bases at V and 4 bases at J, with 22 bases in the middle. Germline V gene data show CDR1 as SGDLS and CDR2 as YYNGEE. The CDR3 covers 16 residues. The DNA for the CDR3 is TGTGCCAGCACTTTGGGGTTGGGAGGGCTAACCTATGGCTACACCTTC. Its protein product is CASTLGLGGLTYGYTF.

This clone has a single count. As DNA, the CDR3 is TGTGCCAGCAGCTCAGAAGGGGGAATTAATTCACCCCTCCACTTT. Translating it yields CASSSEGGINSPLHF. The genes are TRBV6-5 and TRBJ1-6; maybe TRBD1 (6 bases). This CDR3 has 15 amino acids. The V gene lost 6 bases and the J gene lost 6 bases, with 15 bases spanning the gap. Germline-derived CDR1 and CDR2 are MNHEY and SVGAGI.

The J gene is TRBJ2-3, the V gene TRBV28; TRBD2 agrees at 9 bases. Germline V lookup: CDR1 MDHEN, CDR2 SYDVKM. This CDR3 is 15 amino acids long. Losses at the gene ends were 10 bases for V and 6 bases for J; bases not matched to a gene: 14. The CDR3 sequence: CATSGLAGPLDTQYF. For the CDR3, the DNA is TGTGCCACCTCCGGGCTAGCGGGGCCTTTGGATACGCAGTATTTT.

The chain combines TRBV15 with TRBJ1-2; TRBD1 matches at 7 bases. Germline values: CDR1 LNHNV, CDR2 YYDKDF (reference sequence). The CDR3 is 15 residues long. The ends lost 2 bases at V and 13 bases at J; junction bases unmatched: 16. CDR3 region: CATSRPLGQALSSTF. For the CDR3, the DNA is TGTGCCACCAGCAGACCCCTAGGACAGGCCCTGTCTTCCACCTTC.

J is TRBJ1-2 and V is TRBV30; 7 nucleotides line up with TRBD1. Germline values: CDR1 GTSNPN, CDR2 SVGIG (reference sequence). With 5 bases clipped from V and 3 bases from J, the junction kept 0 bases outside the gene matches. CDR3 length equals 11 residues. The CDR3 coding sequence is TGTGCCTGGCAGGGGGACTATGGCTACACCTTC. Amino acid sequence: CAWQGDYGYTF.

The chain has TRBV6-2 or TRBV6-3 and TRBJ2-1; TRBD2 matches at 11 bases. The CDR3 covers 17 residues. Germline CDR1 is MNHEY and CDR2 is SVGEGT. Trimming at V came to 3 bases and at J to 4 bases, leaving 8 bases not matched to a gene. CDR3 sequence (DNA): TGTGCCAGCAGTTATGAGGGACTAGCGGTTCGGTACAATGAGCAGTTCTTC. Its translation: CASSYEGLAVRYNEQFF.

This clone was observed a single time. The J gene is TRBJ1-5, the V gene TRBV9; 8 bases map to TRBD1. CDR3 length: 15 residues. After removal of 5 bases from V and 7 bases from J, the junction contained 11 bases not matched to a gene. The germline V gene encodes CDR1 SGDLS and CDR2 YYNGEE. CDR3 protein: CASSGDGQGGQPQHF. The CDR3 bases are TGTGCCAGCAGTGGGGACGGACAGGGAGGGCAGCCCCAGCATTTT. Based on the CDR3 plus reference TRBV9 and TRBJ1-5, the full variable domain is DSGVTQTPKHLITATGQRVTLRCSPRSGDLSVYWYQQSLDQGLQFLIQYYNGEERAKGNILERFSAQQFPDLHSELNLSSLELGDSALYFCASSGDGQGGQPQHFGDGTRLSIL.

V and J are TRBV7-2 and TRBJ1-5; 10 bases are shared with TRBD1. The germline V gene has CDR1 SGHTA and CDR2 FQGNSA. J was trimmed by 3 bases and V by 4 bases; bases with no gene match: 9. The CDR3 extends over 17 amino acids. This CDR3 is CASSSPPGTGVNQPQHF. CDR3 in DNA: TGTGCCAGCAGCTCCCCCCCCGGGACAGGGGTCAATCAGCCCCAGCATTTT.

CDR3 coding DNA: TGTGCCAGCAGCCCCAGGGTTAGCTCCTACGAGCAGTACTTC. Amino acids: CASSPRVSSYEQYF. J is TRBJ2-7 and V is TRBV11-3, with D maybe TRBD1 (5 bases). Trimming left V 5 bases short and J 0 bases short, with 11 bases between. The CDR3 has 14 amino acids. The V gene's germline CDR1 is SGHNT and CDR2 YENEEA.

The chain joins TRBV9 to TRBJ1-2; maybe TRBD1 (5 bases). The germline gives CDR1 SGDLS, CDR2 YYNGEE. CDR3 length: 15 amino acids. The ends were cut back, 0 bases at V and 4 bases at J, with 13 bases in the middle. Here the CDR3 reads CASSVGPGLSYGYTF. The CDR3 DNA sequence: TGTGCCAGCAGCGTAGGGCCAGGGCTTAGCTATGGCTACACCTTC. Full variable domain (outside the CDR3, taken from reference TRBV9 and TRBJ1-2): DSGVTQTPKHLITATGQRVTLRCSPRSGDLSVYWYQQSLDQGLQFLIQYYNGEERAKGNILERFSAQQFPDLHSELNLSSLELGDSALYFCASSVGPGLSYGYTFGSGTRLTVV.

The chain employs TRBV19 and TRBJ2-1; 8 bases align to TRBD2. The germline gives CDR1 LNHDA, CDR2 SQIVND (reference sequence). CDR3 length: 16 amino acids. The ends lost 7 bases at V and 2 bases at J; junction bases unmatched: 10. CDR3 nucleotide sequence: TGTGCCAGTAACACTGGACTAGCATATCCCTACAATGAGCAGTTCTTC. Translation: CASNTGLAYPYNEQFF.

The rearrangement uses TRBV19 and TRBJ2-5; D remains ambiguous. Germline CDR1 is LNHDA and CDR2 is SQIVND (reference sequence). The CDR3 is 14 residues long. The V and J ends lost 3 bases and 1 base respectively, with 9 bases between them. CDR3 sequence reads: CASSIPRSQETQYF. The CDR3 nucleotides read TGTGCCAGTAGTATCCCCCGCAGCCAAGAGACCCAGTACTTC.

This chain uses TRBV18 with TRBJ2-5, with 16 nucleotides matching TRBD2. There are 17 residues in the CDR3. V was pared by 2 bases and J by 5 bases, with 5 bases of the junction left unmatched. The germline CDR1 and CDR2 sequences are KGHSH and LQKENI. The CDR3 is CASSPGTSGRARETQYF. CDR3 DNA: TGTGCCAGCTCACCAGGGACTAGCGGGAGGGCCCGGGAGACCCAGTACTTC.

The chain recombines TRBV5-6 with TRBJ1-2, with 10 bases aligning to TRBD1. The CDR3 runs 17 residues. V was pared by 4 bases and J by 5 bases, with 14 bases of the junction left unmatched. Germline-derived CDR1 and CDR2 are SGHDT and YYEEEE. The chain's CDR3 is CASSPGSGTGAIYGYTF. The CDR3 DNA is TGTGCCAGCAGCCCGGGCAGCGGGACAGGGGCTATTTATGGCTACACCTTC.

The rearrangement joins TRBV27 to TRBJ1-5; 7 bases map to TRBD1. CDR3 size: 15 residues. The germline V gene has CDR1 MNHEY and CDR2 SMNVEV (reference sequence). V lost 7 bases to trimming and J lost 6 bases; unmatched junction nucleotides: 12. Written as DNA, the CDR3 is TGTGCCAGCACCCCTCGGCAGGGGGTAAGTCAGCCCCAGCATTTT. It translates to CASTPRQGVSQPQHF.

This chain connects TRBV11-2 to TRBJ2-7; TRBD2 matches 14 bases. Germline V gene data show CDR1 as SGHAT and CDR2 as FQNNGV. This CDR3 region has 15 residues. The J segment lost 3 bases and the V segment lost 5 bases, leaving 3 bases of the junction unmatched. The CDR3 region is CASSLGTSGSYEQYF. The DNA for the CDR3 is TGTGCCAGCAGCCTCGGGACTAGCGGGAGCTACGAGCAGTACTTC.